This T cell receptor (beta chain) was identified in a study of blood T cell repertoires in COVID-19. Study information: The United States, Italy and Spain provided the acute and convalescent COVID-19 samples. In each case, the material was cDNA or gDNA derived from T cells, B-cell-depleted T cells, or PBMCs.

Study processing details: Nucleated cell number was recorded as an estimate derived from reference gene primer amplification. Sequencing was performed with immunoSEQ multiplex PCR; in TCRdb, only in-frame clones are kept and a portion is missing. V and J calls and clone size come straight from that table; D and trimming were deduced from the DNA. The data show about 270,000 clones, with 81% seen just once and roughly 2.9% held by the top ten. J was trimmed by 5 bases and V by 4 bases; bases with no gene match: 8. Germline V lookup: CDR1 MNHEY, CDR2 SVGAGI. The CDR3 contains 15 residues. This chain joins TRBV6-5 and TRBJ2-5; 9 positions agree with TRBD2. The sample consisted of peripheral blood. This TCR was sampled from a woman in her sixties or seventies with active or convalescent COVID-19. The CDR3 region is CASSSVAGVQETQYF. As DNA, the CDR3 is TGTGCCAGCAGTTCCGTAGCGGGGGTACAGGAGACCCAGTACTTC.